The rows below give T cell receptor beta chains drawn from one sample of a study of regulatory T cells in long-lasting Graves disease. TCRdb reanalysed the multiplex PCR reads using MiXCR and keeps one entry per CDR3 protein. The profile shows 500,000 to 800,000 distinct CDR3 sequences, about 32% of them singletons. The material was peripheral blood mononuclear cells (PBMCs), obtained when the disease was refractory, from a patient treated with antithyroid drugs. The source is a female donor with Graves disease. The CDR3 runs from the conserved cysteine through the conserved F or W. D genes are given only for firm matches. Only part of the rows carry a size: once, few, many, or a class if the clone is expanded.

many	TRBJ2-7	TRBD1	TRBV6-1	CASRARDRIYEQYF	TGTGCCAGCAGGGCCCGGGACAGGATTTACGAGCAGTACTTC
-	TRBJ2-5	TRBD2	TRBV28	CASSLPSGSRGETQYF	TGTGCCAGCAGTTTACCTAGCGGGAGTAGGGGAGAGACCCAGTACTTC
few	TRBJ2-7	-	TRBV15	CATSRVEGGGEQYF	TGTGCCACCAGCAGAGTTGAGGGCGGCGGCGAGCAGTACTTC
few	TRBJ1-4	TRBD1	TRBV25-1	CASSPTSHRGEKLFF	TGTGCCAGCAGTCCCACCTCTCACAGGGGAGAAAAACTGTTTTTT
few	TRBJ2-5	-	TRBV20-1	CSARDISSQETQYF	TGCAGTGCTAGAGATATAAGCTCCCAAGAGACCCAGTACTTC
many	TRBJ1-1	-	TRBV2	CASRTDMNTEAFF	TGTGCCAGCAGGACAGATATGAACACTGAAGCTTTCTTT
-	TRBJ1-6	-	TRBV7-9	CASSPSDSHSPLHF	TGTGCCAGCAGCCCCTCGGACAGCCATTCACCCCTCCACTTT
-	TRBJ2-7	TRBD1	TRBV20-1	CSATPRDRDEYEQYF	TGCAGTGCAACCCCCCGGGACAGGGATGAGTACGAGCAGTACTTC
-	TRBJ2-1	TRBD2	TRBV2	CASRLAGGPINEQFF	TGTGCCAGCAGACTAGCGGGAGGGCCAATTAATGAGCAGTTCTTC
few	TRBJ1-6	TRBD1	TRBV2	CASSVMGQGNSPLHF	TGTGCCAGCAGTGTTATGGGACAGGGGAATTCACCCCTCCACTTT
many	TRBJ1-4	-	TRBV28	CASSVLATNEKLFF	TGTGCCAGCAGTGTGCTCGCAACTAATGAAAAACTGTTTTTT
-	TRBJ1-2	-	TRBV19	CASTGGFLYGYTF	TGTGCCAGTACTGGCGGGTTTCTCTATGGCTACACCTTC
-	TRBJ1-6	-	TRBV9	CASSVAGAGVNSPLHF	TGTGCCAGCAGCGTAGCAGGGGCGGGTGTCAATTCACCCCTCCACTTT
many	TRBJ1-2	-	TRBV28	CASSYPLGPGYGYTF	TGTGCCAGCAGCTACCCCTTGGGTCCCGGCTATGGCTACACCTTC
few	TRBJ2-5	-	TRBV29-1	CSVAEGLQETQYF	TGCAGCGTCGCCGAGGGACTCCAAGAGACCCAGTACTTC
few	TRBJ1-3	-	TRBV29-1	CSVARPGSIYF	TGCAGCGTAGCCAGACCGGGCTCCATATATTTT